Presented here are 28 T cell receptor beta chains from one specimen sequenced in a study of cytomegalovirus exposure and HLA in healthy donors. Researchers ran the PCR with 60 Vbeta and 13 Jbeta primers. The table came from immunoSEQ multiplex PCR; TCRdb's copy has only in-frame clones and leaves some out. The data hold approximately 140,000 clones, with approximately 80% observed a single time. The source material was PBMCs. All receptors derive from a male donor in good health and CMV-seropositive.

The rearrangement joins TRBV13 to TRBJ2-7; perhaps TRBD1 as D (5 bases). Trimming shortened V by 4 bases and J by 2 bases, and 15 bases separated the two germline ends. Germline-derived CDR1 and CDR2 are PRHDT and FYEKMQ (reference sequence). The CDR3 sequence is 15 residues long. CDR3 amino acids: CASSSMTEIAYEQYF. In nucleotides, the CDR3 is TGTGCCAGCAGCTCCATGACAGAAATCGCCTACGAGCAGTACTTC.

The chain uses TRBV6-5 and TRBJ1-3; TRBD1 is a possible D gene (6 bases). The germline V gene encodes CDR1 MNHEY and CDR2 SVGAGI. CDR3 length equals 16 residues. V was shortened by 0 bases and J by 4 bases, with 13 bases between the two germline ends. CDR3 loop: CASSYSRSGAGNTIYF. Here the CDR3 DNA reads TGTGCCAGCAGTTACTCCCGGTCAGGGGCAGGAAACACCATATATTTT.

V usage is TRBV11-2 and J usage is TRBJ1-1; 8 positions agree with TRBD1. Germline V gene sequence: CDR1 SGHAT, CDR2 FQNNGV. V lost 5 bases to trimming and J lost 1 base; unmatched junction nucleotides: 3. The CDR3 contains 14 residues. The CDR3 bases are TGTGCCAGCAGCAAGACAGGGGCGAACACTGAAGCTTTCTTT. It codes for CASSKTGANTEAFF. Complete variable domain (other parts from reference TRBV11-2 and TRBJ1-1): EAGVAQSPRYKIIEKRQSVAFWCNPISGHATLYWYQQILGQGPKLLIQFQNNGVVDDSQLPKDRFSAERLKGVDSTLKIQPAKLEDSAVYLCASSKTGANTEAFFGQGTRLTVV.

The V gene is TRBV7-2, the J gene TRBJ2-1, with 9 bases matching TRBD2. This CDR3 is built from 16 residues. J was trimmed by 1 base and V by 5 bases; bases with no gene match: 6. Germline CDR1 reads SGHTA; CDR2 reads FQGNSA. The CDR3 nucleotides are TGTGCCAGCAGCGGACTAGCGACAGCTTCCTACAATGAGCAGTTCTTC. Amino acid sequence: CASSGLATASYNEQFF.

This CDR3 reads CASAQEGSNQPQHF. The CDR3 bases are TGTGCTAGTGCGCAGGAGGGTAGCAATCAGCCCCAGCATTTT. The chain couples TRBV12-5 to TRBJ1-5; D gene unclear. Germline-derived CDR1 and CDR2 are LGHNT and FRNRAP. Trimming pared 7 bases from V and 0 bases from J, leaving 10 bases between. This CDR3 region has 14 residues. Together with reference TRBV12-5 and TRBJ1-5, the CDR3 gives the full variable domain: DARVTQTPRHKVTEMGQEVTMRCQPILGHNTVFWYRQTMMQGLELLAYFRNRAPLDDSGMPKDRFSAEMPDATLATLKIQPSEPRDSAVYFCASAQEGSNQPQHFGDGTRLSIL.

This clone was observed a single time. The chain uses TRBV30 and TRBJ1-2, with TRBD1 as a possible D gene (6 bases). Germline V CDR1 and CDR2: GTSNPN, SVGIG (reference sequence). The CDR3 is made up of 13 amino acids. V lost 2 bases to trimming and J lost 8 bases, with 15 bases between them. CDR3 sequence: CAWSNGGFDGYTF. CDR3 in DNA: TGTGCCTGGAGTAATGGGGGCTTCGACGGCTACACCTTC.

This clone was seen a single time. The chain is built from TRBV7-6 and TRBJ2-3; 7 bases agree with TRBD2. The CDR3 extends over 15 amino acids. Germline CDR1 is SGHVS and CDR2 is FNYEAQ. V trimming: 3 bases; J trimming: 2 bases; junction bases outside the gene matches: 5. The CDR3 DNA reads as TGTGCCAGCAGCTTGTTCCTAGCGGTCACAGATACGCAGTATTTT. This encodes CASSLFLAVTDTQYF.

The table lists this clone with a few counts. V is TRBV19 and J is TRBJ2-6; a possible D gene is TRBD2 (6 bases). The length of the CDR3 is 15 residues. Trimming pared 3 bases from V and 1 base from J, leaving 7 bases between. Germline V gene lookup returns CDR1 LNHDA and CDR2 SQIVND (reference sequence). CDR3 sequence reads: CASSIGGSGANVLTF. The CDR3 region has the DNA TGTGCCAGTAGTATCGGGGGATCTGGGGCCAACGTCCTGACTTTC.

CDR3 sequence reads: CASSPSQKNEKLFF. CDR3 in DNA: TGTGCCAGCTCACCGTCACAGAAGAATGAAAAACTGTTTTTT. The rearrangement links TRBV18 to TRBJ1-4; D is ambiguous. The CDR3 contains 14 residues. Germline values: CDR1 KGHSH, CDR2 LQKENI. V was cut by 3 bases and J by 5 bases, with 10 bases left in between.

The chain employs TRBV29-1 and TRBJ2-3; 9 bases match TRBD1. CDR3 length equals 13 residues. V gave up 4 bases and J gave up 3 bases; unmatched junction bases: 2. Germline CDR1 SQVTM, CDR2 ANQGSEA. CDR3 loop: CSVGGQGTDTQYF. In DNA form, the CDR3 reads TGCAGCGTTGGGGGACAGGGTACAGATACGCAGTATTTT.

Concerning this clone itself: The junction shows a germline mismatch at one end, possibly a read error. Distinct nucleotide sequences in the sample also encode this CDR3. The genes are TRBV2 and TRBJ1-1; perhaps TRBD1 as D (5 bases). CDR1 is SNHLY and CDR2 is FYNNEI in the germline V gene. The CDR3 has 13 residues. CDR3 loop: CASSKASGTEAFF. The CDR3 DNA reads TGTGCCAGCAGCAAGGCGTCGGGGACTGAAGCTTTCTTC.

This clone was found a few times. The rearrangement joins TRBV10-3 to TRBJ1-3, with 7 bases aligning to TRBD1. The CDR3 runs to 16 residues. Looked up from germline, CDR1 is ENHRY and CDR2 is SYGVKD. After removal of 6 bases from V and 0 bases from J, the junction contained 8 bases not matched to a gene. CDR3 sequence: CAISQGEGASGNTIYF. CDR3 DNA sequence: TGTGCCATCAGCCAGGGGGAAGGGGCCTCTGGAAACACCATATATTTT.

This clone appeared a few times. The J gene is TRBJ1-3, the V gene TRBV6-5; TRBD1 matches at 7 bases. Germline assignment: CDR1 MNHEY and CDR2 SVGAGI. J lost 2 bases, V lost 6 bases, and 4 bases had no gene match. CDR3 length: 14 amino acids. This CDR3 reads CASSPTGTGNTIYF. The DNA of the CDR3 is TGTGCCAGCAGCCCGACAGGGACTGGAAACACCATATATTTT.

The chain links TRBV4-2 to TRBJ2-2, with TRBD2 as a possible D gene (5 bases). The V end lost 3 bases, the J end lost 3 bases, and 5 bases lay between the germline ends. The CDR3 totals 13 residues. Germline V CDR1 and CDR2: LGHNA, YNFKEQ. CDR3 in amino acids: CASSQEDTGELFF. DNA for the CDR3: TGTGCCAGCAGCCAGGAGGACACCGGGGAGCTGTTTTTT.

The J gene is TRBJ2-3, the V gene TRBV9, with TRBD2 identical over 10 bases. Trimming took 3 bases from V and 1 from J; bases not matched to a gene: 2. This CDR3 is 15 amino acids long. Germline CDR1 reads SGDLS; CDR2 reads YYNGEE. The CDR3 region is CASSDGTSGTDTQYF. CDR3 DNA: TGTGCCAGCAGCGACGGGACTAGCGGCACAGATACGCAGTATTTT.

This clone has a single count. This chain uses TRBV7-3 with TRBJ2-1; D is possibly TRBD1 (6 bases). CDR3 length equals 18 residues. Germline CDR1 SGHTA, CDR2 FQGTGA. The ends were cut back, 3 bases at V and 6 bases at J, with 24 bases in the middle. The DNA for the CDR3 is TGTGCCAGCAGCTTTCAGGGGCCCTCGAAGGTATTGAGCAATGAGCAGTTCTTC. This translates into CASSFQGPSKVLSNEQFF.

Written as DNA, the CDR3 is TGTGCCAGCAGCGTAGCTAGCGGGGGGTACAATGAGCAGTTCTTC. This translates into CASSVASGGYNEQFF. V is TRBV9 and J is TRBJ2-1, with 11 bases that match TRBD2. Germline values: CDR1 SGDLS, CDR2 YYNGEE. The ends lost 0 bases at V and 4 bases at J; junction bases unmatched: 0. CDR3 length: 15 amino acids.

The rearrangement uses TRBV6-5 and TRBJ1-2, with D hard to call. V gave up 5 bases and J gave up 0 bases, with 13 bases separating them. Germline V lookup: CDR1 MNHEY, CDR2 SVGAGI. The CDR3 is 15 residues long. The CDR3 loop is CASSPLGSSNYGYTF. As DNA, the CDR3 is TGTGCCAGCAGTCCGCTAGGGAGTTCTAACTATGGCTACACCTTC.

The chain joins TRBV7-9 to TRBJ2-5; perhaps TRBD2 as D (6 bases). Germline V gene lookup returns CDR1 SEHNR and CDR2 FQNEAQ (reference sequence). Between the trimmed V and J ends, which lost 4 bases and 5 bases, there was a span of 17 bases. The CDR3 is made up of 15 amino acids. This CDR3 reads CASSWDLALGETQYF. The CDR3 nucleotides read TGTGCCAGCAGCTGGGACTTAGCTTTAGGGGAGACCCAGTACTTC. Full variable domain (rest looked up from reference TRBV7-9 and TRBJ2-5): DTGVSQNPRHKITKRGQNVTFRCDPISEHNRLYWYRQTLGQGPEFLTYFQNEAQLEKSRLLSDRFSAERPKGSFSTLEIQRTEQGDSAMYLCASSWDLALGETQYFGPGTRLLVL.

This chain links TRBV11-2 with TRBJ2-5; 8 positions agree with TRBD2. The last part of the DNA fits TRBJ2-7 better; the J call may be wrong. Germline values: CDR1 SGHAT, CDR2 FQNNGV. The CDR3 runs 17 residues. DNA for the CDR3: TGTGCCAGCAGCCCAAGCCTGGCTAGCGGGCTAGGCTACGAGCAGTACTTC. Amino acids: CASSPSLASGLGYEQYF.

Only a few counts were recorded for this clone. The J gene is TRBJ2-1, the V gene TRBV5-4, with D possibly being TRBD2 (5 bases). Trimming stripped 0 bases from V and 10 bases from J, with 11 bases between. CDR1 is SGHNT and CDR2 is YYREEE in the germline V gene (reference sequence). CDR3 length: 13 amino acids. The CDR3 DNA sequence: TGTGCCAGCAGCTTGGAGGGAGTTAGGGAGCAGTTCTTC. The encoded protein is CASSLEGVREQFF.

This chain joins TRBV28 and TRBJ2-7, with a weak D call TRBD2 (5 bases). The V and J ends lost 3 bases and 7 bases respectively, with 10 bases between them. Germline CDR1 is MDHEN and CDR2 is SYDVKM. CDR3 length: 12 amino acids. The CDR3 loop is CASSFRGEEQYF. CDR3 DNA sequence: TGTGCCAGCAGTTTCCGGGGTGAGGAGCAGTACTTC.

This clone turned up a few times. The chain combines TRBV9 with TRBJ2-1; TRBD2 agrees at 9 bases. V gave up 4 bases and J gave up 4 bases; unmatched junction bases: 18. The CDR3 covers 19 residues. CDR1 is SGDLS and CDR2 is YYNGEE in the germline V gene. CDR3 amino acids: CASSSPREGASGTYNEQFF. CDR3 nucleotide sequence: TGTGCCAGCAGCTCACCCAGGGAAGGGGCTAGCGGGACGTACAATGAGCAGTTCTTC.

This chain joins TRBV2 and TRBJ1-4, with D tentatively TRBD1 (5 bases). The V gene lost 5 bases and the J gene lost 5 bases, with 12 bases spanning the gap. This CDR3 has 14 amino acids. Germline lookup yields CDR1 SNHLY and CDR2 FYNNEI. The CDR3 coding sequence is TGTGCCAGCAGTAAGGGGTCTCCCAATGAAAAACTGTTTTTT. Its protein is CASSKGSPNEKLFF.

CDR3 in amino acids: CASSATDTQYF. CDR3 nucleotides: TGTGCCAGCAGTGCAACAGATACGCAGTATTTT. J is TRBJ2-3 and V is TRBV25-1; D uncertain. The V end was cut by 4 bases, the J end by 3 bases, with 2 bases between. This CDR3 comprises 11 residues. Germline CDR1 and CDR2: MGHDK and SYGVNS.

The rearrangement uses TRBV5-6 and TRBJ2-2; TRBD2 aligns across 9 bases. This CDR3 is built from 16 residues. CDR1 SGHDT and CDR2 YYEEEE come from the germline V gene. Unmatched junction bases numbered 13, after V lost 4 bases and J lost 9 bases. CDR3 amino acids: CASSPGGLAGYRELFF. In nucleotides, the CDR3 is TGTGCCAGCAGCCCCGGGGGGCTAGCGGGATACCGGGAGCTGTTTTTT.

The chain carries TRBV27 and TRBJ2-3; 8 bases align to TRBD2. The germline CDR1 and CDR2 sequences are MNHEY and SMNVEV (reference sequence). Trimming removed 5 bases from V and 2 bases from J; junction bases left unmatched: 18. The CDR3 runs to 19 residues. The CDR3 nucleotides are TGTGCCAGCAGTCCCGCCCAAACCCCCCGGGAGGGTTACACAGATACGCAGTATTTT. Residues: CASSPAQTPREGYTDTQYF.

J is TRBJ1-2 and V is TRBV9; TRBD1 matches 8 bases. The germline V gene encodes CDR1 SGDLS and CDR2 YYNGEE. This CDR3 has 14 residues. Trimming cost V 4 bases and J 7 bases; bases outside gene matches: 9. CDR3 DNA sequence: TGTGCCAGCAGCACATGGACAGGGATCGGTGGCTACACCTTC. It codes for CASSTWTGIGGYTF. The variable domain in full, with the rest retrieved from reference TRBV9 and TRBJ1-2, is DSGVTQTPKHLITATGQRVTLRCSPRSGDLSVYWYQQSLDQGLQFLIQYYNGEERAKGNILERFSAQQFPDLHSELNLSSLELGDSALYFCASSTWTGIGGYTFGSGTRLTVV.